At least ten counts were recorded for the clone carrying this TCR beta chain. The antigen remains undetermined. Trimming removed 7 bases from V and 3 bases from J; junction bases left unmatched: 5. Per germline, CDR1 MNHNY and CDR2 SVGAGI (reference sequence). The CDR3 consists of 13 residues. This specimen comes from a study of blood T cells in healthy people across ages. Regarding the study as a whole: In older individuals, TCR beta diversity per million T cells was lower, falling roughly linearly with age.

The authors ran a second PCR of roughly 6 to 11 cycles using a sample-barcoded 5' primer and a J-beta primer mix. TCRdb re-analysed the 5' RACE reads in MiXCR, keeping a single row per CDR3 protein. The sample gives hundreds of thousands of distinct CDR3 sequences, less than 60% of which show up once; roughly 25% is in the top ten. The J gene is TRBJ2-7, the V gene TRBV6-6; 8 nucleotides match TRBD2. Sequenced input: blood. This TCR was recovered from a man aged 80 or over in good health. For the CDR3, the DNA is TGTGCCAGCAACAGCGGGGGATACTACGAGCAGTACTTC. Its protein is CASNSGGYYEQYF.